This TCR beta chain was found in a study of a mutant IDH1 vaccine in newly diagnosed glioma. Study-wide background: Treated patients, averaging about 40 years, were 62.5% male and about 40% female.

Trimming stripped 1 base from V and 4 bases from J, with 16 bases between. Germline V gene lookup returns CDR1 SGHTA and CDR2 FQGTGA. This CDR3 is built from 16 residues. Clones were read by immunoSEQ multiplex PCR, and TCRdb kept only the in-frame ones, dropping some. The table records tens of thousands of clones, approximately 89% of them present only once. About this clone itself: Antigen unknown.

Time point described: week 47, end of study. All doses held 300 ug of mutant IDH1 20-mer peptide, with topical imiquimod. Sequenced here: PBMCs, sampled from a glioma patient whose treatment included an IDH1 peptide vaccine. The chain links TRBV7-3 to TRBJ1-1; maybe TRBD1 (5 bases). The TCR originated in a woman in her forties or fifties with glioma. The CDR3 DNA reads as TGTGCCAGCAGCTTAATAGGGACCCAGAAAGGCACTGAAGCTTTCTTT. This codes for CASSLIGTQKGTEAFF.